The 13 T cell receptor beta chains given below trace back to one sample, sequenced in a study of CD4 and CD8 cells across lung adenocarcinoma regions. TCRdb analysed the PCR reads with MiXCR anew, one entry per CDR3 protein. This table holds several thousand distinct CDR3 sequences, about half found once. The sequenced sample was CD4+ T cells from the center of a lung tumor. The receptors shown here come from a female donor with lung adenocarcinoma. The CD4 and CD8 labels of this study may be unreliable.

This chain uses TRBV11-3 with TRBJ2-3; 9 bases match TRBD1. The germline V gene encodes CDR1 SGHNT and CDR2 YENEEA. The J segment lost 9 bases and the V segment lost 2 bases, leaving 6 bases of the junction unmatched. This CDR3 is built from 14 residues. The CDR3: CASSLRTGDGTQYF. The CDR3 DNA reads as TGTGCCAGCAGCTTAAGGACAGGGGATGGGACGCAGTATTTT. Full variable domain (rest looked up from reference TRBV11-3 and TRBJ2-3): EAGVVQSPRYKIIEKKQPVAFWCNPISGHNTLYWYLQNLGQGPELLIRYENEEAVDDSQLPKDRFSAERLKGVDSTLKIQPAELGDSAVYLCASSLRTGDGTQYFGPGTRLTVL.

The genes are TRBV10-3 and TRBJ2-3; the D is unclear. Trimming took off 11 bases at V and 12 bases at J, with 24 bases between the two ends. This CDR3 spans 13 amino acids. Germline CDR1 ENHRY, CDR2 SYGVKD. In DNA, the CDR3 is TGTGCCTCCAGGTTCCCAGCCACAAACACTCAGTATTTT. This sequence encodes CASRFPATNTQYF.

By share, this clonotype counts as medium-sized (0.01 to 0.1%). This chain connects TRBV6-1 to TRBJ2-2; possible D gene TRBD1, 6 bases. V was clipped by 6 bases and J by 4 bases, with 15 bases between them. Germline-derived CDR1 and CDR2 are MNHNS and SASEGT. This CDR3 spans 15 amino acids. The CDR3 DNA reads TGTGCCAGCAGAGTACCAGGGGTCAGCACCGGGGAGCTGTTTTTT. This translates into CASRVPGVSTGELFF.

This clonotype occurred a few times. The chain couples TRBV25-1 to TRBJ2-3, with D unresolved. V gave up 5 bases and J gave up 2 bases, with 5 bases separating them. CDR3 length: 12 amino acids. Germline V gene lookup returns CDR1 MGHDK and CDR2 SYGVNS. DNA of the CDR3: TGTGCCAGCAGTTTATACACAGATACGCAGTATTTT. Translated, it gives CASSLYTDTQYF.

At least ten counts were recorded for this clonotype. The CDR3 DNA is TGTGCCAGCAGCTTAGCGGAGAGGGAGGGGACCGGGGAGCTGTTTTTT. Translated: CASSLAEREGTGELFF. The rearrangement uses TRBV7-6 and TRBJ2-2; TRBD2 matches at 7 bases. The CDR3 is 16 residues long. Germline CDR1 reads SGHVS; CDR2 reads FNYEAQ. J lost 5 bases, V lost 0 bases, and 6 bases had no gene match.

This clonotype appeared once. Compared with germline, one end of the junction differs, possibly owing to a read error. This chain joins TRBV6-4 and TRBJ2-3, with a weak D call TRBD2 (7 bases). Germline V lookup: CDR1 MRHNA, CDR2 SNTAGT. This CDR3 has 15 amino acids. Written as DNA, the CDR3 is TGTGCCAGGAGTCAGGGAGGGGGAGGCACAGATACCCAGTATTTT. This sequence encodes CARSQGGGGTDTQYF.

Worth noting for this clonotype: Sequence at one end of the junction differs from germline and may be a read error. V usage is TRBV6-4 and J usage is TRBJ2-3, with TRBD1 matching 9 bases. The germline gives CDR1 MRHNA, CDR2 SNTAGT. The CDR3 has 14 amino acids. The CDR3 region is CASTGQGAKNTQYF. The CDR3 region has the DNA TGTGCCAGCACGGGACAGGGTGCCAAAAATACGCAGTACTTT.

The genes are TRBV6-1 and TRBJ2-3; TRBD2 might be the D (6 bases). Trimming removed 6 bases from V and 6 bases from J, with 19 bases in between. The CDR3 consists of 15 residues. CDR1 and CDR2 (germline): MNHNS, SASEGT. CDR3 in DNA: TGTGCCAGCAGACCCCCGGAGGGTAGGCCGGATACGCAGTATTTT. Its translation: CASRPPEGRPDTQYF.

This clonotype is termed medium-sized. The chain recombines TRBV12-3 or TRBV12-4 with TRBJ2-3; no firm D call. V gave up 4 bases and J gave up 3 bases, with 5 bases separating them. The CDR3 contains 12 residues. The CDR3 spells CASSSWTDTQYF. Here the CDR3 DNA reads TGTGCCAGCAGTTCCTGGACAGATACGCAGTATTTT.

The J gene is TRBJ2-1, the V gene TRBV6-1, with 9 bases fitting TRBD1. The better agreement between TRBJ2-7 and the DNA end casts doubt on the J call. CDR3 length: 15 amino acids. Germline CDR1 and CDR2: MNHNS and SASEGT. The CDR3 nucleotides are TGTGCCAGCAGTCCCGGACAGGGGTACTCCTACGAGCAGTACTTC. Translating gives CASSPGQGYSYEQYF.

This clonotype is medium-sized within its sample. CDR3 nucleotide sequence: TGTGCCAGCAGCCCCCTTGGGGAGACAGCCGAAGAGACCCAGTACTTC. Its translation: CASSPLGETAEETQYF. The chain carries TRBV7-6 and TRBJ2-5; D possibly matches TRBD1 or TRBD2 (5 bases each). V lost 5 bases and J lost 3, with 19 bases in between. CDR3 size: 16 residues. CDR1 and CDR2 from the germline V gene are SGHVS and FNYEAQ.

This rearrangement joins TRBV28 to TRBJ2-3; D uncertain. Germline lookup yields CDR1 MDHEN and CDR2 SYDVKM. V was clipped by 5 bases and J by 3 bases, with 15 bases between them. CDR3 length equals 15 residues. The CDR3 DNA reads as TGTGCCAGCAGTCCCCATGAAGCGAGGACAGATACGCAGTATTTT. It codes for CASSPHEARTDTQYF.

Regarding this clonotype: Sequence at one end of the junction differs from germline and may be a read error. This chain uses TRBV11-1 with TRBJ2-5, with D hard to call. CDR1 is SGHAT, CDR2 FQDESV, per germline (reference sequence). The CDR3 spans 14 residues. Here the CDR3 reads CASSLDVGEETQYF. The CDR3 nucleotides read TGTGCCAGCAGCCTGGACGTGGGCGAAGAGACCCAGTATTTC.